What follows are 21 T cell receptor beta chains derived from one specimen sequenced in a study of T cell changes during pregnancy in multiple sclerosis. Profiled with immunoSEQ multiplex PCR; TCRdb holds only in-frame clones, not every one. The sample has 30,000 to 35,000 clones, about 91% seen once. Sequences were derived from CD8+ T cells from peripheral blood mononuclear cells, sampled in the second trimester of pregnancy. The receptors originated from a female donor with multiple sclerosis, enrolled in a pregnancy study.

V and J are TRBV6-4 and TRBJ2-3; TRBD2 is a possible D gene (6 bases). The CDR3 consists of 16 residues. V lost 0 bases and J 4 bases, leaving 14 bases between the germline ends. Germline loops: CDR1 MRHNA, CDR2 SNTAGT. The CDR3 protein is CASSDSGGGEADTQYF. CDR3 in DNA: TGTGCCAGCAGTGACTCCGGGGGAGGCGAGGCAGATACGCAGTATTTT.

This sequence joins TRBV9 and TRBJ2-2, with 9 nucleotides matching TRBD1. This CDR3 comprises 14 residues. CDR1 SGDLS and CDR2 YYNGEE come from the germline V gene. Unmatched junction bases numbered 2, after V lost 3 bases and J lost 5 bases. CDR3 in DNA: TGTGCCAGCAGCGCGGGACAGGGAACCGGGGAGCTGTTTTTT. Translating gives CASSAGQGTGELFF.

The V and J genes are TRBV30 and TRBJ2-7; 9 positions agree with TRBD2. Germline-derived CDR1 and CDR2 are GTSNPN and SVGIG (reference sequence). V gave up 3 bases and J gave up 0 bases; unmatched junction bases: 6. This CDR3 is 15 amino acids long. CDR3 loop: CAWRGFSGSSYEQYF. CDR3 nucleotide sequence: TGTGCCTGGAGGGGGTTTAGCGGGAGCTCCTACGAGCAGTACTTC.

The V call is TRBV7-2, the J call TRBJ2-7; D gene uncertain. This CDR3 comprises 13 residues. With 1 base removed from V and 4 bases from J, the gap between germline ends came to 8 bases. The germline CDR1 and CDR2 sequences are SGHTA and FQGNSA. The CDR3 nucleotides are TGTGCCAGCAGCTTAGGAAACAATTACGAGCAGTACTTC. It specifies CASSLGNNYEQYF. Combining the CDR3 with reference TRBV7-2 and TRBJ2-7 gives the whole variable domain GAGVSQSPSNKVTEKGKDVELRCDPISGHTALYWYRQSLGQGLEFLIYFQGNSAPDKSGLPSDRFSAERTGGSVSTLTIQRTQQEDSAVYLCASSLGNNYEQYFGPGTRLTVT.

V gene TRBV28 combines with J gene TRBJ2-7; 9 bases align to TRBD1. Germline loops: CDR1 MDHEN, CDR2 SYDVKM. V dropped 4 bases and J dropped 6; count of bases not matched to a gene: 7. This CDR3 spans 14 amino acids. The CDR3 spells CASSSPGQGPEQYF. DNA of the CDR3: TGTGCCAGCAGTTCCCCGGGACAGGGTCCCGAGCAGTACTTC.

The rearrangement links TRBV19 to TRBJ1-1; 9 bases match TRBD1. The CDR3 contains 12 residues. In germline, CDR1 is LNHDA, CDR2 SQIVND (reference sequence). With V trimmed by 8 bases and J by 8 bases, 6 bases remained unmatched. The CDR3, as DNA: TGTGCCAGTTGTACAGGGGGCCAAGAAGCTTTCTTT. Residues: CASCTGGQEAFF.

The chain has TRBV27 and TRBJ2-7, with D possibly matching TRBD2 (6 bases). The CDR3 totals 13 residues. The V gene's germline CDR1 is MNHEY and CDR2 SMNVEV (reference sequence). Trimming took off 2 bases at V and 6 bases at J, with 11 bases between the two ends. The CDR3 coding sequence is TGTGCCAGCAGTTTAGGAGGGCCCGGCGAGCAGTACTTC. Amino acid sequence: CASSLGGPGEQYF.

The rearrangement uses TRBV14 and TRBJ1-4; the match to TRBD1 covers 7 bases. CDR3 size: 15 residues. CDR1 and CDR2 (germline): SGHDN, FVKESK. V lost 6 bases and J lost 8; bases outside the gene matches: 12. The DNA of the CDR3 is TGTGCCAGCAGTGCCCGTGACAGGGTTGGGGAAAAACTGTTTTTT. Protein: CASSARDRVGEKLFF.

This clone appeared a few times. The V and J genes are TRBV27 and TRBJ2-1; D is perhaps TRBD2 (5 bases). The CDR3 is 14 amino acids. CDR1 and CDR2 (germline): MNHEY, SMNVEV (reference sequence). The V gene lost 7 bases and the J gene lost 8 bases, with 18 bases spanning the gap. The CDR3 bases are TGTGCCAGCACCCCCCGCGGCGGGTTCCATGAGCAGTTCTTC. Translating it yields CASTPRGGFHEQFF.

The chain couples TRBV30 to TRBJ1-6, with D tentatively TRBD1 (6 bases). V lost 4 bases and J 9 bases, leaving 19 bases between the germline ends. Germline assignment: CDR1 GTSNPN and CDR2 SVGIG (reference sequence). CDR3 length: 15 residues. The CDR3, as DNA: TGTGCCTGGAAAGTCATCGGGACACAAAGTTCACCCCTCCACTTT. It yields the protein CAWKVIGTQSSPLHF.

The chain has TRBV27 and TRBJ2-7, with 9 bases that match TRBD2. Germline CDR1 and CDR2: MNHEY and SMNVEV (reference sequence). J was trimmed by 5 bases and V by 5 bases; bases with no gene match: 16. This CDR3 is 17 amino acids long. The CDR3 nucleotides are TGTGCCAGCAGTACAAAGAAATTTAGCGGGAGTATCCACGAGCAGTACTTC. Translating it yields CASSTKKFSGSIHEQYF.

V gene TRBV7-8 combines with J gene TRBJ2-1, with TRBD1 matching over 8 bases. The CDR3 sequence is 15 residues long. V lost 3 bases, J lost 4 bases, and 5 bases stayed unmatched. From germline, CDR1 is SGHVS and CDR2 FQNEAQ. CDR3 nucleotide sequence: TGTGCCAGCAGCTTGGAGACAGGGGTTTACAATGAGCAGTTCTTC. Translated, it gives CASSLETGVYNEQFF.

The chain combines TRBV4-3 with TRBJ2-3; a possible D gene is TRBD1 (6 bases). V dropped 2 bases and J dropped 2 bases, with 11 bases sitting between them. This CDR3 contains 15 residues. Germline loops: CDR1 LGHNA, CDR2 YSLEER. CDR3 DNA sequence: TGCGCCAGCAGCCAAACTTGGGGGCACACAGATACGCAGTATTTT. Protein: CASSQTWGHTDTQYF.

V gene TRBV7-2 combines with J gene TRBJ2-3; the match to TRBD1 covers 9 bases. The V segment lost 5 bases and the J segment 5 bases; nucleotides outside the gene matches: 11. The CDR3 runs to 16 residues. CDR1 and CDR2 from the germline V gene are SGHTA and FQGNSA. The CDR3 sequence is CASSPIGTGWEDTQYF. CDR3 sequence (DNA): TGTGCCAGCAGCCCGATCGGGACAGGGTGGGAAGATACGCAGTATTTT.

The chain combines TRBV4-2 with TRBJ2-2; 7 positions agree with TRBD2. There are 15 residues in the CDR3. Germline assignment: CDR1 LGHNA and CDR2 YNFKEQ. Trimming took 0 bases from V and 6 from J; bases not matched to a gene: 4. The CDR3 loop is CASSQERELPGELFF. CDR3 DNA sequence: TGTGCCAGCAGCCAAGAGCGGGAGCTCCCCGGGGAGCTGTTTTTT.

This clone has a handful of counts. The chain carries TRBV19 and TRBJ1-1; 8 bases map to TRBD1. Germline CDR1 reads LNHDA; CDR2 reads SQIVND (reference sequence). The CDR3 runs 14 residues. V shed 7 bases, J shed 10 bases, and the junction held 14 bases outside the gene matches. This CDR3 reads CASTKLNSGTGAFF. CDR3 nucleotide sequence: TGTGCCAGTACCAAACTCAATTCCGGGACAGGAGCTTTCTTT.

CDR3 in amino acids: CASSKTGVREQYF. The DNA of the CDR3 is TGTGCCAGCAGCAAAACAGGGGTGAGGGAGCAGTACTTC. The gene calls are TRBV5-6 and TRBJ2-7, with 7 positions matching TRBD1. J was trimmed by 7 bases and V by 4 bases; bases with no gene match: 8. This CDR3 region has 13 residues. Germline V gives CDR1 SGHDT, CDR2 YYEEEE.

The chain uses TRBV6-5 and TRBJ2-5; the D is unclear. V was shortened by 4 bases and J by 4 bases, with 4 bases between the two germline ends. CDR1 and CDR2 from the germline V gene are MNHEY and SVGAGI. The CDR3 totals 11 residues. CDR3 region: CASSLRETQYF. In DNA form, the CDR3 reads TGTGCCAGCAGTTTGCGAGAGACCCAGTACTTC.

The chain uses TRBV15 and TRBJ2-7; tentative D call: TRBD1 (7 bases). The CDR3 is made up of 15 amino acids. The germline gives CDR1 LNHNV, CDR2 YYDKDF (reference sequence). V was cut by 3 bases and J by 2 bases, with 14 bases left in between. This CDR3 is CATSSSRDRTYEQYF. CDR3 nucleotides: TGTGCCACCAGCAGTTCGCGGGACAGAACCTACGAGCAGTACTTC.

The V and J genes are TRBV27 and TRBJ1-2; D is ambiguous. In germline, CDR1 is MNHEY, CDR2 SMNVEV (reference sequence). CDR3 length equals 13 residues. The V and J ends lost 2 bases and 0 bases respectively, with 4 bases between them. The DNA for the CDR3 is TGTGCCAGCAGTTTACAGGCTAACTATGGCTACACCTTC. Amino acids: CASSLQANYGYTF.

This chain uses TRBV7-2 with TRBJ1-1; 8 bases align to TRBD1. This CDR3 region has 15 residues. The J segment lost 3 bases and the V segment lost 4 bases, leaving 7 bases of the junction unmatched. Germline V gene lookup returns CDR1 SGHTA and CDR2 FQGNSA. This chain's CDR3 is CASSSDRDRYTEAFF. CDR3 bases: TGTGCCAGCAGCTCGGACAGGGACCGCTACACTGAAGCTTTCTTT.